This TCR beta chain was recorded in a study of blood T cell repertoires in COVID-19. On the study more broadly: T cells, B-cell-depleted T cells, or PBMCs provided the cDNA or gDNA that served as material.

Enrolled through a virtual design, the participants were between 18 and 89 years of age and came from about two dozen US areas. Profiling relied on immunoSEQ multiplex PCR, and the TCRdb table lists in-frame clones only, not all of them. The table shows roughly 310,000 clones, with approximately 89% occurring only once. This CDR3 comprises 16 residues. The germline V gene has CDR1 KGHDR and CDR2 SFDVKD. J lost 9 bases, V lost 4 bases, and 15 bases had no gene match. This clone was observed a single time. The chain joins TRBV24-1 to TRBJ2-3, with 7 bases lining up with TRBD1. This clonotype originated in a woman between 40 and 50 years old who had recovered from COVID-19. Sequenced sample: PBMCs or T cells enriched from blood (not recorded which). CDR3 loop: CATSDPRTGAPPTQYF. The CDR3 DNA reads TGTGCCACCAGTGACCCGAGGACAGGAGCTCCTCCGACGCAGTATTTT.